The rows below give T cell receptor beta chains drawn from one sample of a study of OX40 agonist ivuxolimab in advanced cancers. Profiled with immunoSEQ multiplex PCR; TCRdb holds only in-frame clones, not every one. Of tens of thousands of clones in the sample, around 87% were seen once. The sample consisted of CD4+ or CD8+ T cells sorted from blood, taken in a trial of the OX40 agonist ivuxolimab. These TCRs come from an adult with an advanced solid tumor such as melanoma, head and neck, liver or kidney cancer. The CDR3 runs from the conserved cysteine through the conserved F or W. D genes are given only for firm matches. Where a row states a size, it is once, few, many or the class of an expanded clone; other rows omit it.

TRBV29-1	TRBD1	NA	TRBJ1-2	TGCAGCATCAGGACAGGTCGGGACTATGGCTACACCTTC	CSIRTGRDYGYTF
TRBV7-6	TRBD1	NA	TRBJ1-6	TGTGCCAGCAGCCCCAGGGACAGGACAATAGGTTGGACACCCCTCCACTTT	CASSPRDRTIGWTPLHF
TRBV27	NA	NA	TRBJ1-5	TGTGCCAGCAGTTTATCAGGCAATCAGCCCCAGCATTTT	CASSLSGNQPQHF
TRBV19	NA	NA	TRBJ1-1	TGTGCCAGTAGTTCCACCAGCAACACTGAAGCTTTCTTT	CASSSTSNTEAFF
TRBV11-2	NA	once	TRBJ1-3	TGTGCCAGCAGCTCGACCGAAAACACCATATATTTT	CASSSTENTIYF
TRBV7-3	NA	NA	TRBJ2-2	TGTGCCAGCAGCTTAGACGGGAGTTACACCGGGGAGCTGTTTTTT	CASSLDGSYTGELFF
TRBV30	NA	NA	TRBJ1-4	TGTGCCTGGAGATGGGGGACGGAAAAACTGTTTTTT	CAWRWGTEKLFF
TRBV6-6	TRBD2	NA	TRBJ2-3	TGTGCCAGCAGAGGGGGACTAGCGGGGACAGATACGCAGTATTTT	CASRGGLAGTDTQYF
TRBV7-2	NA	NA	TRBJ1-2	TGTGCCAGCAGCGGAAGTACGGGCCTAGAGGGCTATGGCTACACCTTC	CASSGSTGLEGYGYTF
TRBV19	NA	NA	TRBJ1-1	TGTGCCAGTGCCGGGCCACCGGGAAGCGGAGCTTTCTTT	CASAGPPGSGAFF
TRBV14	TRBD2	NA	TRBJ2-3	TGTGCCAGCAGCCAAGAGATCCTAGCGGGAGTGGCAGATACGCAGTATTTT	CASSQEILAGVADTQYF
TRBV2	NA	NA	TRBJ1-4	TGTGCCAGCAGTGAAGTCGGACCAACTAATGAAAAACTGTTTTTT	CASSEVGPTNEKLFF
TRBV5-6	NA	once	TRBJ2-7	TGTGCCAGCAGCTTGATTATGGGGGCTAAGACCTACGAGCAGTACTTC	CASSLIMGAKTYEQYF
TRBV2	TRBD2	few	TRBJ2-5	TGTGCCAGCAGTGGGGGGAGGACTAGAGGGAAAGAGACCCAGTACTTC	CASSGGRTRGKETQYF
TRBV2	TRBD1	NA	TRBJ1-5	TGTGCCAGCAGCAGTGACAGGGTCGGCAATCAGCCCCAGCATTTT	CASSSDRVGNQPQHF
TRBV5-1	TRBD2	NA	TRBJ2-2	TGCGCCAGCACCTTGACTAGCGGGGCGAACACCGGGGAGCTGTTTTTT	CASTLTSGANTGELFF
TRBV30	TRBD1	NA	TRBJ1-2	TGTGCCCACCCCACACAGGGGAGAGGCTACACCTTC	CAHPTQGRGYTF
TRBV7-9	TRBD1	once	TRBJ1-2	TGTGCCAGCAGCTTAGGGGAGGGGGCGCCGTATGGCTACACCTTC	CASSLGEGAPYGYTF
TRBV25-1	TRBD2	NA	TRBJ2-3	TGTGCCAGCAAATCCTCTTCACTAGCGGGGCCAGATACGCAGTATTTT	CASKSSSLAGPDTQYF
TRBV30	NA	NA	TRBJ1-3	TGTGCCTGGAAGCCCCAAGGGCACGGAAACACCATATATTTT	CAWKPQGHGNTIYF
TRBV28	NA	NA	TRBJ2-5	TGTGCCAGCAGTTTCTCGGGACTCACACACCAAGAGACCCAGTACTTC	CASSFSGLTHQETQYF
TRBV7-3	TRBD1	NA	TRBJ2-7	TGTGCCAGCAGCTTAGGCCCCGGGACAGAGTACGAGCAGTACTTC	CASSLGPGTEYEQYF
TRBV19	TRBD1	NA	TRBJ1-4	TGTGCCAGTACAGACAGGGGACCGGGTGAAAAACTGTTTTTT	CASTDRGPGEKLFF
TRBV7-6	NA	NA	TRBJ2-5	TGTGCCAGCAGCCCACTGCTAGGGGTGTACCAAGAGACCCAGTACTTC	CASSPLLGVYQETQYF
TRBV29-1	TRBD1	NA	TRBJ1-2	TGCAGCGCCCTGGACAGGAGCTATGGCTACACCTTC	CSALDRSYGYTF
TRBV29-1	TRBD2	once	TRBJ2-1	TGCAGTTTTGCCCCTAGCGGGGGGTACAATGAGCAGTTCTTC	CSFAPSGGYNEQFF
TRBV19	TRBD1	NA	TRBJ2-7	TGTGCCAGTAGTACCACAGGGGGCATCGCCTACGAGCAGTACTTC	CASSTTGGIAYEQYF
TRBV6-1	TRBD1	NA	TRBJ1-2	TGTGCCAGCAGTCAGACAGGGAATAACTATGGCTACACCTTC	CASSQTGNNYGYTF
TRBV18	NA	NA	TRBJ2-7	TGTGCCAGCTCACCACGCGGGGGCCCCGGGGGCGCTTCCTACGAGCAGTACTTC	CASSPRGGPGGASYEQYF